These 9 T cell receptor beta chains share one sample of origin, sequenced in a study of response to subunit inactivated influenza vaccine (dated by TCRdb to the late 2010s). Library preparation employed RT-PCR. Instrument used: Illumina HiSeq 2500. The public reads were quality trimmed at Q25 with fastp and then assembled into clones with MiXCR by TCRdb, keeping productive beta chains. Duplicate CDR3 protein sequences are folded into a single record with the most common DNA and genes. This sample has more than 700,000 distinct CDR3 sequences in its table, and 21% of those were observed once. The ten largest clones take up 9.5% to 13% of the sample. The sample was PBMCs from blood, taken around 5 days after vaccination. The source of these receptors is a man between 50 and 59 years old who received an inactivated influenza vaccine. Donor details come from another sample of the same person, matched by shared clones.

This chain connects TRBV20-1 to TRBJ2-7; possibly TRBD1 for D (5 bases). Looked up from germline, CDR1 is DFQATT and CDR2 is SNEGSKA (reference sequence). The CDR3 is made up of 15 amino acids. V lost 0 bases and J 5 bases, leaving 17 bases between the germline ends. CDR3 sequence (DNA): TGCAGTGCTAGAGATCACGGCAGGGTGGCCCACGAGCAGTACTTC. Protein product: CSARDHGRVAHEQYF.

This clonotype was detected only a few times. The chain carries TRBV25-1 and TRBJ2-7; D uncertain. The CDR3 is 15 residues long. The germline V gene has CDR1 MGHDK and CDR2 SYGVNS. V lost 3 bases and J 3 bases, leaving 15 bases between the germline ends. The CDR3 loop reads CASSESTPGDYEQYF. The DNA of the CDR3 is TGTGCCAGCAGTGAGTCGACACCTGGGGACTACGAGCAGTACTTC.

This clonotype was detected many times. The gene calls are TRBV12-3 or TRBV12-4 and TRBJ2-5; D perhaps matches TRBD1 (6 bases). The V gene lost 0 bases and the J gene lost 1 base, with 9 bases spanning the gap. This CDR3 is 15 amino acids long. The CDR3 DNA sequence: TGTGCCAGCAGTTTAGCGGCAGGGGTCCAAGAGACCCAGTACTTC. It translates to CASSLAAGVQETQYF.

This clonotype has a handful of counts. The chain employs TRBV11-2 and TRBJ2-1; 12 bases align to TRBD1. The germline CDR1 and CDR2 sequences are SGHAT and FQNNGV. CDR3 length: 20 residues. The ends lost 1 base at V and 2 bases at J; junction bases unmatched: 12. The CDR3 loop is CASSLVPGQGALGTYNEQFF. DNA of the CDR3: TGTGCCAGCAGCTTAGTACCGGGACAGGGGGCGCTCGGTACCTACAATGAGCAGTTCTTC.

This clonotype turned up a few times. This chain uses TRBV12-3 or TRBV12-4 with TRBJ2-3; D is unresolved. The CDR3 extends over 14 amino acids. Trimming removed 1 base at V and 4 bases at J, with 9 bases between. Written as DNA, the CDR3 is TGTGCCAGCAGTTTAGGGCAGCTTTCAGATACGCAGTATTTT. It codes for CASSLGQLSDTQYF.

The V and J genes are TRBV6-2 or TRBV6-3 and TRBJ2-4, with TRBD1 as a possible D gene (5 bases). Germline V gene data show CDR1 as MNHEY and CDR2 as SVGEGT. V was cut by 5 bases and J by 7 bases, with 9 bases left in between. The CDR3 runs 12 residues. The CDR3 is CASSIGHNIQYF. Here the CDR3 DNA reads TGTGCCAGCAGTATCGGACACAACATTCAGTACTTC.

The chain carries TRBV5-1 and TRBJ2-1, with D possibly matching TRBD1 (6 bases). The CDR3 is made up of 14 amino acids. V was trimmed by 4 bases and J by 9 bases, leaving 17 bases between them. Per germline, CDR1 SGHRS and CDR2 YFSETQ. CDR3 loop: CASSTSGAHGEQFF. CDR3 coding DNA: TGCGCCAGCAGCACCTCAGGGGCGCACGGTGAGCAGTTCTTC.

For this clonotype: A read error may account for a junction end that differs from germline. The chain links TRBV12-3 or TRBV12-4 to TRBJ2-5, with D perhaps TRBD1 or TRBD2 (5 bases each). This CDR3 is 11 amino acids long. This chain's CDR3 is CASKDTGPIVF. CDR3 nucleotide sequence: TGTGCCAGCAAAGATACGGGGCCGATCGTCTTC.

This clonotype showed up just a few times. The chain uses TRBV12-3 or TRBV12-4 and TRBJ2-1; TRBD1 matches at 11 bases. CDR3 length: 15 amino acids. V dropped 6 bases and J dropped 10; count of bases not matched to a gene: 11. CDR3: CASRMDRGRSKEQFF. DNA of the CDR3: TGTGCCAGCAGGATGGACAGGGGGCGAAGTAAGGAGCAGTTCTTC.